This TCR beta chain was observed in a study of control samples from healthy donors and cancer patients. V gave up 5 bases and J gave up 0 bases; unmatched junction bases: 6. Per the germline V gene, CDR1 is SEHNR and CDR2 is FQNEAQ (reference sequence). This CDR3 comprises 18 residues. This table comes from immunoSEQ multiplex PCR, and its TCRdb copy is limited to in-frame clones, with some not included. Counted here are about 82,000 clones, 89% occurring once; the ten biggest clones make up under 7.5%. The clonotype comes from a man aged 50-60 years in good health. The source material was blood. J is TRBJ2-2 and V is TRBV7-9; 13 bases agree with TRBD2. This CDR3 reads CASSQWTSGGPNTGELFF. The CDR3 DNA reads TGTGCCAGCAGCCAATGGACTAGCGGGGGCCCGAACACCGGGGAGCTGTTTTTT. Looking up the rest from reference TRBV7-9 and TRBJ2-2 gives the full variable domain: DTGVSQNPRHKITKRGQNVTFRCDPISEHNRLYWYRQTLGQGPEFLTYFQNEAQLEKSRLLSDRFSAERPKGSFSTLEIQRTEQGDSAMYLCASSQWTSGGPNTGELFFGEGSRLTVL.